The T cell receptor (beta chain) described here comes from a study of CD8+CD57+ T cells in acquired aplastic anemia (dated by TCRdb to 2016 to 2018). With regard to the full study: Extracted DNA from sorted CD4+ and CD8+ cells averaged around 3.5 ug, ranging from about 0.18 to 27.4 ug. CD8+CD57+ expansion was defined as a frequency above the mean frequency observed in healthy subjects.

What the work shows at the level of the full study, not this receptor alone: No significant difference in CD8+ Simpson's diversity was found between patients and healthy controls (P=0.060). Around 28 CD8+ CDR3 sequences were found to be shared between patients and controls, but these sequences appeared to be highly expressed in patients and within the immunodominant clones of the patients.

TCR beta VDJ combination and CDR3 sequence profiling used genomic DNA as the template. An Illumina HiSeq 2000 was used for TCR repertoire sequencing. On the authors' methods: Repertoires were assessed using TRBV/TRBJ rearrangement plots, CDR3 size and DJ length profiles, and Simpson's diversity index. Whichever DNA sequence was most abundant in the deep sequencing data was defined as the immunodominant clone. CDR3 amino acid sequences were screened for sharing across subjects and were compared with published repertoires and the VDJdb database. TCRdb took the public reads, trimmed them with fastp at Q25, ran MiXCR for clone calling and kept in-frame beta chains. Rows are unified per CDR3 protein, each entry keeping the most common DNA and genes. The V and J calls were not made by the authors but by TCRdb's processing. The sample includes 150,000 to 200,000 distinct CDR3 sequences, with about 50% observed a single time. Together, the top ten hold more than 30% of the sample.

The patients picked for sequencing were ones in whom flow cytometry had shown an expansion of CD8+CD57+ cells. All patients had severe acquired aplastic anemia diagnosed by International Study of Aplastic Anemia and Agranulocytosis and Camitta criteria. No therapy had been received by the patients at the time of blood sampling. In the study, sorted CD4+ and CD8+ blood T cells from patients with severe aplastic anemia and from healthy subjects underwent deep sequencing of TCR repertoires. Patients were enrolled under clinicaltrials.gov protocols 00001620, 01623167, 00001397, 00071045, 00081523 and 00961064 in the USA. Ficoll-Paque density gradient centrifugation was used to isolate peripheral blood mononuclear cells. Before DNA extraction, CD4+ and CD8+ T cells were sorted by FACS or by magnetic beads. This clonotype showed up many times. What antigen it recognizes has not been identified. Per-base quality was not reported, and no clone a single base away is much larger than it.

CDR1 and CDR2 were assigned from the germline V gene as SGHTA and FQGTGA. V gives up 0 bases and J gives up 8 bases, and the segment between their germline ends measures 16 bases. CDR3 length: 15 amino acids, cysteine to phenylalanine. Of the read, only the CDR3 DNA is kept; its 45 bases are in frame from base 1. The TCR originated in a human donor with aplastic anemia. The V gene is TRBV7-3 and the J gene is TRBJ1-2; the best D guess is TRBD1, with 5 bases matching. Sequenced input: sorted CD4+, CD8+, or CD8+CD57+ T cells (not recorded which) from PBMCs. The CDR3 here reads CASSLTPDGARGYTF. The nucleotide sequence reads as follows: TGTGCCAGCAGCTTAACTCCGGATGGGGCTCGGGGCTACACCTTC.